These 8 T cell receptor beta chains came from one sample sequenced in a study of blood T cells in healthy people across ages. Sample-barcoded 5' priming and a J-beta primer mix drove a second PCR of 7 to 11 cycles. TCRdb analysed the 5' RACE reads with MiXCR anew, one entry per CDR3 protein. The repertoire holds about 800,000 distinct CDR3 sequences, with around 25% as singletons. A further study also used this sample, focusing on T cells of mothers and their children.

The sample taken for sequencing was blood. The receptors shown here come from a boy between 5 and 17 years old in good health.

This rearrangement joins TRBV2 to TRBJ2-7, with D possibly being TRBD1 (5 bases). From germline, CDR1 is SNHLY and CDR2 FYNNEI. V was cut by 3 bases and J by 0 bases, with 15 bases left in between. The CDR3 consists of 16 residues. CDR3 sequence (DNA): TGTGCCAGCAGTGAGTCACAGACAGTTAGCTCCTACGAGCAGTACTTC. Protein: CASSESQTVSSYEQYF.

The chain combines TRBV20-1 with TRBJ2-5, with 8 bases lining up with TRBD1. V lost 5 bases, J lost 1 base, and 3 bases stayed unmatched. This CDR3 region has 13 residues. The germline CDR1 and CDR2 sequences are DFQATT and SNEGSKA (reference sequence). The CDR3 DNA is TGCAGTGCTGGACAGGGAGGCCAAGAGACCCAGTACTTC. This sequence encodes CSAGQGGQETQYF.

V usage is TRBV7-9 and J usage is TRBJ2-5, with D possibly called TRBD1 or TRBD2 (5 bases each). Per the germline V gene, CDR1 is SEHNR and CDR2 is FQNEAQ (reference sequence). The V end lost 5 bases, the J end lost 5 bases, and 30 bases lay between the germline ends. This CDR3 is 19 amino acids long. The DNA of the CDR3 is TGTGCCAGCAGCCCCCGAGTTGGGCTAGTCAGGGACGAGGACGAGACCCAGTACTTC. This codes for CASSPRVGLVRDEDETQYF. The full variable domain, completed using reference TRBV7-9 and TRBJ2-5, is DTGVSQNPRHKITKRGQNVTFRCDPISEHNRLYWYRQTLGQGPEFLTYFQNEAQLEKSRLLSDRFSAERPKGSFSTLEIQRTEQGDSAMYLCASSPRVGLVRDEDETQYFGPGTRLLVL.

The genes are TRBV12-3 or TRBV12-4 and TRBJ2-5, with 10 bases lining up with TRBD2. The tail of the sequence fits TRBJ2-1 better, so the J call may be wrong. This CDR3 contains 15 residues. The CDR3 DNA sequence: TGTGCCAGCAGTTTGAGCGGGGGGGGTATTTTGGAGCAGTTCTTC. This sequence encodes CASSLSGGGILEQFF.

The chain couples TRBV7-6 to TRBJ2-3; 7 bases line up with TRBD2. Germline CDR1 is SGHVS and CDR2 is FNYEAQ. V lost 5 bases and J lost 0; bases outside the gene matches: 5. The CDR3 is 15 amino acids. The DNA of the CDR3 is TGTGCCAGCAGCACGACTAGCCTAAGCACAGATACGCAGTATTTT. Its translation is CASSTTSLSTDTQYF.

This clonotype was counted only a few times. The chain links TRBV7-2 to TRBJ1-1, with a tentative D call TRBD1 (5 bases). V lost 7 bases, J lost 7 bases, and 19 bases lay in between. The CDR3 covers 14 residues. In germline, CDR1 is SGHTA, CDR2 FQGNSA. The chain's CDR3 is CASTQGGKVVEAFF. In DNA, the CDR3 is TGTGCCAGCACCCAGGGAGGGAAGGTGGTTGAAGCTTTCTTT. Variable domain in full (rest from reference TRBV7-2 and TRBJ1-1): GAGVSQSPSNKVTEKGKDVELRCDPISGHTALYWYRQSLGQGLEFLIYFQGNSAPDKSGLPSDRFSAERTGGSVSTLTIQRTQQEDSAVYLCASTQGGKVVEAFFGQGTRLTVV.

In its sample, this clonotype was seen a few times. V is TRBV6-6 and J is TRBJ1-4; no reliable D call. V was cut by 6 bases and J by 10 bases, with 12 bases left in between. The CDR3 length is 12 residues. Germline V gives CDR1 MNHNY, CDR2 SVGAGI (reference sequence). The chain's CDR3 is CASSQGRGKLFF. Here the CDR3 DNA reads TGTGCCAGCAGCCAAGGACGGGGAAAACTGTTTTTT.

This chain uses TRBV20-1 with TRBJ2-7; no clear D gene. Per the germline V gene, CDR1 is DFQATT and CDR2 is SNEGSKA (reference sequence). Trimming shortened V by 0 bases and J by 0 bases, and 12 bases separated the two germline ends. This CDR3 contains 15 residues. This CDR3 reads CSARDHDSFSYEQYF. The CDR3 region has the DNA TGCAGTGCTAGAGATCACGACTCCTTCTCCTACGAGCAGTACTTC.